The clone carrying this TCR beta chain was counted only a few times. The antigen is not known. This record belongs to a study of shared clonotypes between healthy human individuals. Points from the study as a whole: Exclusively blood specimens were collected; tissue repertoires likely differ. The authors expected sequencing depth to affect clonotype sharing among donors. Generally, naive subsets (rather than memory subsets) showed larger estimated richness.

Germline CDR1 PRHDT, CDR2 FYEKMQ (reference sequence). The CDR3 contains 15 residues. After removal of 3 bases from V and 4 bases from J, the junction contained 6 bases not matched to a gene. TCRdb's table, derived via immunoSEQ multiplex PCR, lists solely in-frame clones and lacks some. Here the sample spans over 150,000 clones, 66% being singletons. This sequence originates from a man between 25 and 39 years old in good health. Material for sequencing was memory CD4+ T cells sorted from blood. Subset reported: CD45RA-negative fraction. The V and J genes are TRBV13 and TRBJ1-2, with TRBD1 matching over 9 bases. CDR3 nucleotides: TGTGCCAGCAGCTTTAACAGGGGGCTGACCTATGGCTACACCTTC. Amino acid sequence: CASSFNRGLTYGYTF.